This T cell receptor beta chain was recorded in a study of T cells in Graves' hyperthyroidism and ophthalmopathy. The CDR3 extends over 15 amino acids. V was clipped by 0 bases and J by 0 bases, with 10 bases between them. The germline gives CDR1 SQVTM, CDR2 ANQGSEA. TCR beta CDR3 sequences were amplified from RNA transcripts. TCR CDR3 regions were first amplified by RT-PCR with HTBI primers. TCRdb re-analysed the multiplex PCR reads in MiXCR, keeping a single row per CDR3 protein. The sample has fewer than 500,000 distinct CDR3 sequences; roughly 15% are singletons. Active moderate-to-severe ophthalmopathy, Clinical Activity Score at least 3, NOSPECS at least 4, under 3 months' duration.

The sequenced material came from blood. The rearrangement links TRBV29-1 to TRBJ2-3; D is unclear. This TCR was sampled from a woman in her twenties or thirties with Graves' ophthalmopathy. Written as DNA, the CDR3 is TGCAGCGTTGAAGATCTGGGCCCTAGCACAGATACGCAGTATTTT. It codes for CSVEDLGPSTDTQYF.